This TCR beta chain was profiled in a study of CD8+ T cells in alopecia areata. Study background: Those treated were given oral tofacitinib at 5 to 10 mg twice daily. Percentage of affected scalp area was the basis on which treated patients' severity was scored.

The V and J ends lost 8 bases and 1 base respectively, with 11 bases between them. The CDR3 is 13 residues long. Germline values: CDR1 LNHNV, CDR2 YYDKDF (reference sequence). The treatment: oral pan-JAK inhibitor, 5-10 mg twice daily. In each case, RNA was isolated and then reverse transcribed into cDNA as the sequencing template. The data were produced by immunoSEQ multiplex PCR, yet TCRdb's version contains in-frame clones alone and is incomplete. The sample yields 200,000 to 250,000 clones, around three fifths seen once. The specimen was CD4+ T cells sorted from blood, collected at week 4, from a patient treated with tofacitinib. This clonotype was obtained from a human donor with alopecia areata. The genes are TRBV15 and TRBJ2-5, with no clear D. DNA of the CDR3: TGTGCCACCCGTCGGTCAGGCCAAGAGACCCAGTACTTC. Its protein product is CATRRSGQETQYF.